The 25 T cell receptor beta chains presented below share a single source sample, sequenced in a study of T cells in localized non-small cell lung cancer. Some clones are missing from TCRdb's copy, which holds only in-frame ones; the method was immunoSEQ multiplex PCR. The profile covers about 52,000 clones, with around 86% appearing a single time and roughly a sixth taken by the ten largest. The sequencing used PBMCs, collected before any cancer treatment. These receptors were obtained from a female donor with stage II lung adenocarcinoma.

This rearrangement joins TRBV25-1 to TRBJ1-1; 8 nucleotides match TRBD1. V shed 3 bases, J shed 7 bases, and the junction held 13 bases outside the gene matches. CDR3 length: 16 amino acids. Germline V gene sequence: CDR1 MGHDK, CDR2 SYGVNS. The CDR3 nucleotides are TGTGCCAGCAGTGAGAAGCAGGGGGCCTCGCGGGGTGAAGCTTTCTTT. Translated: CASSEKQGASRGEAFF.

This chain links TRBV7-6 with TRBJ1-1; D call uncertain. The CDR3 spans 16 residues. V gave up 0 bases and J gave up 0 bases, with 11 bases separating them. The germline V gene encodes CDR1 SGHVS and CDR2 FNYEAQ. CDR3 DNA sequence: TGTGCCAGCAGCTTAGCGCAAGGACTCATGAACACTGAAGCTTTCTTT. It codes for CASSLAQGLMNTEAFF.

The genes are TRBV4-2 and TRBJ2-3, with 9 bases lining up with TRBD2. This CDR3 contains 18 residues. CDR1 is LGHNA and CDR2 is YNFKEQ in the germline V gene. V dropped 0 bases and J dropped 3; count of bases not matched to a gene: 10. The CDR3 protein is CASSQDGKLAGSTDTQYF. The DNA of the CDR3 is TGTGCCAGCAGCCAAGATGGGAAACTAGCGGGTAGTACAGATACGCAGTATTTT.

This clone was counted between two and nine times. The chain is built from TRBV9 and TRBJ1-1; perhaps TRBD1 as D (5 bases). Germline V lookup: CDR1 SGDLS, CDR2 YYNGEE. The V gene lost 0 bases and the J gene lost 1 base, with 10 bases spanning the gap. The CDR3 runs to 15 residues. CDR3 DNA sequence: TGTGCCAGCAGCGTAGTGCTGGACACGAACACTGAAGCTTTCTTT. Translated: CASSVVLDTNTEAFF.

V usage is TRBV5-4 and J usage is TRBJ1-1; perhaps TRBD1 as D (6 bases). The CDR3 loop spans 15 amino acids. V dropped 3 bases and J dropped 1 base, with 13 bases sitting between them. Germline-derived CDR1 and CDR2 are SGHNT and YYREEE (reference sequence). The CDR3 DNA reads TGTGCCAGCAGCTCGGGAAAGACAGGGAACACTGAAGCTTTCTTT. Translated, it gives CASSSGKTGNTEAFF.

J is TRBJ1-2 and V is TRBV18; perhaps TRBD1 as D (6 bases). The CDR3 has 15 amino acids. Germline V gives CDR1 KGHSH, CDR2 LQKENI. Trimming stripped 3 bases from V and 6 bases from J, with 17 bases between. This CDR3 is CASSPPSAGDNGYTF. CDR3 nucleotide sequence: TGTGCCAGCTCACCCCCGTCGGCAGGGGACAATGGCTACACCTTC.

CDR3 loop: CASSPNLNTEAFF. CDR3 in DNA: TGTGCCAGCAGCCCGAATCTCAACACTGAAGCTTTCTTT. The rearrangement uses TRBV14 and TRBJ1-1; D gene ambiguous. The CDR3 runs 13 residues. Trimming stripped 4 bases from V and 2 bases from J, with 8 bases between. Looked up from germline, CDR1 is SGHDN and CDR2 is FVKESK.

This clone was observed a few times. The chain carries TRBV28 and TRBJ1-2; D is unclear. The CDR3 has 14 residues. Germline-derived CDR1 and CDR2 are MDHEN and SYDVKM. Deletions cut 5 bases from V and 4 bases from J, with 14 bases between. CDR3 region: CASSPILGSYGYTF. The CDR3 DNA sequence: TGTGCCAGCAGTCCGATTCTAGGGTCCTATGGCTACACCTTC.

The CDR3 DNA follows: TGTGCCAGCAGCTTAACAGGATATTACACAGATACGCAGTATTTT. Protein product: CASSLTGYYTDTQYF. The chain recombines TRBV7-2 with TRBJ2-3; D possibly corresponds to TRBD1 (5 bases). Trimming stripped 2 bases from V and 2 bases from J, with 11 bases between. The germline V gene encodes CDR1 SGHTA and CDR2 FQGNSA. The CDR3 has 15 amino acids.

The V gene is TRBV7-9, the J gene TRBJ2-1; 16 bases are a match to TRBD2. CDR1 is SEHNR and CDR2 is FQNEAQ in the germline V gene (reference sequence). With 4 bases clipped from V and 9 bases from J, the junction kept 9 bases outside the gene matches. There are 17 residues in the CDR3. The CDR3 reads CASSSGLAGGFNGEQFF. CDR3 bases: TGTGCCAGCAGCTCGGGACTAGCGGGGGGGTTTAATGGTGAGCAGTTCTTC.

The rearrangement joins TRBV25-1 to TRBJ1-1; no clear D. V lost 7 bases and J lost 1, with 4 bases in between. The germline CDR1 and CDR2 sequences are MGHDK and SYGVNS. CDR3 length: 11 residues. The CDR3 loop is CASTWNTEAFF. CDR3 nucleotide sequence: TGTGCCAGCACGTGGAACACTGAAGCTTTCTTT.

V gene TRBV6-6 combines with J gene TRBJ2-1; TRBD1 might be the D (6 bases). V lost 6 bases to trimming and J lost 2 bases, with 14 bases between them. Germline CDR1 is MNHNY and CDR2 is SVGAGI (reference sequence). The CDR3 runs to 15 residues. CDR3 amino acids: CASRDDGGTYNEQFF. Here the CDR3 DNA reads TGTGCCAGCAGGGATGATGGGGGCACCTACAATGAGCAGTTCTTC.

The chain recombines TRBV27 with TRBJ1-3; 9 bases are a match to TRBD1. After removal of 5 bases from V and 0 bases from J, the junction contained 8 bases not matched to a gene. The CDR3 length is 17 residues. The germline V gene has CDR1 MNHEY and CDR2 SMNVEV (reference sequence). In nucleotides, the CDR3 is TGTGCCAGCAGTCCCTACCCGGGACAGGGCTCTGGAAACACCATATATTTT. Translated: CASSPYPGQGSGNTIYF.

This rearrangement joins TRBV18 to TRBJ2-7; the match to TRBD1 covers 7 bases. Germline loops: CDR1 KGHSH, CDR2 LQKENI. V gave up 3 bases and J gave up 3 bases; unmatched junction bases: 8. There are 15 residues in the CDR3. The CDR3 DNA follows: TGTGCCAGCTCACCGGGACAGAAGATGGGCTACGAGCAGTACTTC. Protein: CASSPGQKMGYEQYF.

V and J are TRBV25-1 and TRBJ2-5, with D possibly being TRBD2 (6 bases). Trimming shortened V by 11 bases and J by 2 bases, and 27 bases separated the two germline ends. Germline V lookup: CDR1 MGHDK, CDR2 SYGVNS. The CDR3 length is 17 residues. CDR3: CAGQGGVLTPYQETQYF. CDR3 nucleotides: TGTGCCGGCCAAGGAGGGGTCCTAACCCCCTATCAAGAGACCCAGTACTTC.

This clone was seen a single time. The V call is TRBV27, the J call TRBJ1-2; D might be TRBD1 (6 bases). Germline V gene lookup returns CDR1 MNHEY and CDR2 SMNVEV (reference sequence). The CDR3 contains 17 residues. The V end lost 0 bases, the J end lost 3 bases, and 17 bases lay between the germline ends. The CDR3 loop is CASSLSTVQGLYYGYTF. CDR3 coding DNA: TGTGCCAGCAGTTTATCGACGGTACAGGGCCTTTACTATGGCTACACCTTC.

The chain is built from TRBV7-6 and TRBJ2-7; D ambiguous. V lost 0 bases and J lost 5, with 8 bases in between. Germline loops: CDR1 SGHVS, CDR2 FNYEAQ. This CDR3 is built from 13 residues. CDR3 DNA sequence: TGTGCCAGCAGCTTAGCGATGGTAGACGAGCAGTACTTC. Amino acid sequence: CASSLAMVDEQYF.

The chain is built from TRBV5-4 and TRBJ2-5; 7 bases are shared with TRBD2. The germline gives CDR1 SGHNT, CDR2 YYREEE (reference sequence). The CDR3 contains 15 residues. V dropped 3 bases and J dropped 1; count of bases not matched to a gene: 6. The DNA for the CDR3 is TGTGCCAGCAGCTGGGAGGGAAAATCCCAAGAGACCCAGTACTTC. As protein: CASSWEGKSQETQYF.

The chain couples TRBV19 to TRBJ2-1; 7 bases match TRBD2. V lost 7 bases, J lost 4 bases, and 7 bases stayed unmatched. The length of the CDR3 is 14 residues. Germline lookup yields CDR1 LNHDA and CDR2 SQIVND (reference sequence). The CDR3: CASKSQRGYNEQFF. CDR3 nucleotide sequence: TGTGCCAGTAAGTCCCAGCGGGGATACAATGAGCAGTTCTTC. Supplemented by reference TRBV19 and TRBJ2-1, the full variable domain reads DGGITQSPKYLFRKEGQNVTLSCEQNLNHDAMYWYRQDPGQGLRLIYYSQIVNDFQKGDIAEGYSVSREKKESFPLTVTSAQKNPTAFYLCASKSQRGYNEQFFGPGTRLTVL.

This rearrangement joins TRBV5-6 to TRBJ1-2, with D unresolved. Germline lookup yields CDR1 SGHDT and CDR2 YYEEEE. Trimming shortened V by 0 bases and J by 4 bases, and 13 bases separated the two germline ends. This CDR3 is 15 amino acids long. The DNA of the CDR3 is TGTGCCAGCAGCTTGGTCAGGATAACCTCCTATGGCTACACCTTC. The encoded protein is CASSLVRITSYGYTF.

This clone has only one observation. The chain recombines TRBV2 with TRBJ1-3, with 8 nucleotides matching TRBD1. This CDR3 region has 15 residues. Unmatched junction bases numbered 9, after V lost 5 bases and J lost 6 bases. Germline values: CDR1 SNHLY, CDR2 FYNNEI. The CDR3 sequence is CASSPRDRPENTIYF. The CDR3 DNA reads as TGTGCCAGCAGTCCCCGGGACAGGCCAGAAAACACCATATATTTT.

The chain is built from TRBV2 and TRBJ2-1; D gene uncertain. The V end was cut by 3 bases, the J end by 0 bases, with 9 bases between. The CDR3 length is 15 residues. Germline assignment: CDR1 SNHLY and CDR2 FYNNEI. The CDR3: CASSEGRSSYNEQFF. The CDR3 DNA reads TGTGCCAGCAGTGAGGGTCGTAGCTCCTACAATGAGCAGTTCTTC.

The chain joins TRBV7-2 to TRBJ2-3; possibly TRBD1 for D (6 bases). V was pared by 3 bases and J by 7 bases, with 14 bases between. CDR3 size: 14 residues. Germline loops: CDR1 SGHTA, CDR2 FQGNSA. The CDR3 region has the DNA TGTGCCAGCAGCTTCGGTCGGGACACCAATACGCAGTATTTT. It encodes CASSFGRDTNTQYF.

In this sample, this clone turned up many times. J is TRBJ1-5 and V is TRBV7-2; D gene uncertain. CDR1 is SGHTA, CDR2 FQGNSA, per germline. The V end was cut by 4 bases, the J end by 0 bases, with 4 bases between. The CDR3 loop spans 13 amino acids. CDR3 sequence (DNA): TGTGCCAGCAGCTCGTCTAGCAATCAGCCCCAGCATTTT. Its protein is CASSSSSNQPQHF. Variable domain in full (rest from reference TRBV7-2 and TRBJ1-5): GAGVSQSPSNKVTEKGKDVELRCDPISGHTALYWYRQSLGQGLEFLIYFQGNSAPDKSGLPSDRFSAERTGGSVSTLTIQRTQQEDSAVYLCASSSSSNQPQHFGDGTRLSIL.

The chain recombines TRBV7-2 with TRBJ1-5; D is possibly TRBD1 (6 bases). Trimming pared 5 bases from V and 2 bases from J, leaving 16 bases between. The CDR3 extends over 16 amino acids. Germline CDR1 reads SGHTA; CDR2 reads FQGNSA. This chain's CDR3 is CASSPTGLEGNQPQHF. As DNA, the CDR3 is TGTGCCAGCAGCCCCACAGGGTTGGAGGGCAATCAGCCCCAGCATTTT.